This TCR beta chain was retrieved from a study of CD8 T cells in ankylosing spondylitis. Study findings and constraints: Disease-linked clones were found to be CD8+ and relatively rare in peripheral blood. The study identified a TCR beta motif of under 10 highly homologous variants that appeared characteristic of ankylosing spondylitis blood.

The V and J ends lost 3 bases and 5 bases, in that order; junction bases with no gene match: 6. The CDR3 consists of 14 residues. Points on this clonotype: As yet, its antigen is unknown. Possible read error: a much larger clone is one base away.

One entry per CDR3 protein, called by TCRdb with MiXCR from the 5' RACE reads. The sample holds roughly 700,000 distinct CDR3 sequences, around a fifth seen once. The chain carries TRBV12-3 or TRBV12-4 and TRBJ2-7, with 8 bases lining up with TRBD1. The clonotype was recovered from a male donor with ankylosing spondylitis. Sequenced input: blood, either unsorted or a sorted T cell fraction (not recorded which). CDR3 region: CASSFRDRSNEQYF. The CDR3 DNA reads as TGTGCCAGCAGTTTCCGGGACAGGAGCAACGAGCAGTACTTC.